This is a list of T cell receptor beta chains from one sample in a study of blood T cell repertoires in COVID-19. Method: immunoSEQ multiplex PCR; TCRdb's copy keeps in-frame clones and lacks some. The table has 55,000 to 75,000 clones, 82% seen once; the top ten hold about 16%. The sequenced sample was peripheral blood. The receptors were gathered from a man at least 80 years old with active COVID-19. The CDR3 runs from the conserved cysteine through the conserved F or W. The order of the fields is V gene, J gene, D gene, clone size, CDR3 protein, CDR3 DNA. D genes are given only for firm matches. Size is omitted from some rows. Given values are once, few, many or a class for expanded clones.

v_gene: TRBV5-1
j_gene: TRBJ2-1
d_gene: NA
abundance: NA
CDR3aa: CASSKAGRTDEQFF
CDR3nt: TGCGCCAGCAGTAAAGCGGGAAGGACAGATGAGCAGTTCTTC

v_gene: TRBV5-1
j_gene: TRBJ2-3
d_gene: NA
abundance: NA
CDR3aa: CASSLDAGTQYF
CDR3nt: TGCGCCAGCAGCTTGGATGCGGGGACGCAGTATTTT

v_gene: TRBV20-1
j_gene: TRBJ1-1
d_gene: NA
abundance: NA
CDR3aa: CSAVLTLAFF
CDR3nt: TGCAGTGCAGTACTCACCCTCGCTTTCTTT

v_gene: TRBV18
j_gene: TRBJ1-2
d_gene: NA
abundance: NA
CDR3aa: CASSTRDYGYTF
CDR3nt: TGTGCCAGCTCAACCCGCGACTATGGCTACACCTTC

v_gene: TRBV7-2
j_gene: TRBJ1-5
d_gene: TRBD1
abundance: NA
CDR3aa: CASSWGQSYNQPQHF
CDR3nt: TGTGCCAGCAGCTGGGGACAGTCGTACAATCAGCCCCAGCATTTT

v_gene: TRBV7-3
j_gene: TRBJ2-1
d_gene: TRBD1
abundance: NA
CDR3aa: CASSLRTGDNEQFF
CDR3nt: TGTGCCAGCAGCTTAAGGACAGGGGACAATGAGCAGTTCTTC

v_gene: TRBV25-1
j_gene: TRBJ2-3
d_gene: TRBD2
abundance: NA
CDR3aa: CASRTSGGTDTQYF
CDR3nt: TGTGCCAGCAGGACTAGCGGCGGCACAGATACGCAGTATTTT

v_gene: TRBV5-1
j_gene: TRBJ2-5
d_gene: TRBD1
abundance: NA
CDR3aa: CASSKQTGGLQETQYF
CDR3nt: TGCGCCAGCAGCAAGCAGACAGGGGGGCTCCAAGAGACCCAGTACTTC

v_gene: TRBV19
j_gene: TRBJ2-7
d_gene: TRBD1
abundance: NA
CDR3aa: CAGQQGDYEQYF
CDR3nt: TGTGCCGGACAGCAGGGGGACTACGAGCAGTACTTC

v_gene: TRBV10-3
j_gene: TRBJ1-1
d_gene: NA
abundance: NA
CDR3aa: CAISETDGATTEAFF
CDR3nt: TGTGCCATCAGTGAAACAGATGGGGCAACCACTGAAGCTTTCTTT

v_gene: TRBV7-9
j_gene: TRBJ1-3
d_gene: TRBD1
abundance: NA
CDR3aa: CASSLMMGQGNTIYF
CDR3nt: TGTGCCAGCAGCTTAATGATGGGACAGGGCAACACCATATATTTT

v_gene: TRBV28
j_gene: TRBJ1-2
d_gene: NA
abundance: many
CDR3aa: CASSDYGYTF
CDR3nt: TGTGCCAGCAGCGACTATGGCTACACCTTC

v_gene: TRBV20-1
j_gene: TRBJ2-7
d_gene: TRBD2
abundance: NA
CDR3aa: CSASVAGEMGSYEQYF
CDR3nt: TGCAGTGCTAGTGTGGCGGGAGAGATGGGGTCCTACGAGCAGTACTTC

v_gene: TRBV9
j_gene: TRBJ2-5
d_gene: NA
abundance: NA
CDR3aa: CASSPPRRDYQETQYF
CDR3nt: TGTGCCAGCAGCCCCCCCCGCCGGGACTACCAAGAGACCCAGTACTTC

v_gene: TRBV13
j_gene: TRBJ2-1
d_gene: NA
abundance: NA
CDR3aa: CASSFTGGGNEQFF
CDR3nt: TGTGCCAGCAGTTTTACAGGGGGGGGTAATGAGCAGTTCTTC

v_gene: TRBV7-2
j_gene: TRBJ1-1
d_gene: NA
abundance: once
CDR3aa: CASSLGQGNTEAFF
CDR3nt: TGTGCCAGCAGCTTAGGTCAGGGGAACACTGAAGCTTTCTTT

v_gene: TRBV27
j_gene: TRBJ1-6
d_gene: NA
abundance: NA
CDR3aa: CASSWEANSPLHF
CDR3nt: TGTGCCAGCAGTTGGGAGGCCAATTCACCCCTCCACTTT

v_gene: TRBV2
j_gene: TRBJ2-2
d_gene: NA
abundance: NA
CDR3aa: CASTPQASNTGELFF
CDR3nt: TGTGCCAGCACCCCCCAGGCCTCGAACACCGGGGAGCTGTTTTTT

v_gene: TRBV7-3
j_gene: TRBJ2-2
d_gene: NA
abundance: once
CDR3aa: CASSPSGNTGELFF
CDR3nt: TGTGCCAGCAGCCCGAGCGGGAACACCGGGGAGCTGTTTTTT

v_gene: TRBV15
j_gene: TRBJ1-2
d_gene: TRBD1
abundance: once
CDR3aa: CATSQTRQGDGYTF
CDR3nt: TGTGCCACCAGCCAGACCCGACAGGGCGATGGCTACACCTTC

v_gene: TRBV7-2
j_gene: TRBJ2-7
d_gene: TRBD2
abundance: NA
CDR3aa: CASCQQAGGPHEQYF
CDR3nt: TGTGCCAGCTGTCAACAAGCGGGAGGGCCCCACGAGCAGTACTTC

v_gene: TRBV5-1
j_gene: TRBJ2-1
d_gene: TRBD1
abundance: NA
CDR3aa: CASSKDRGHNEQFF
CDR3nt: TGCGCCAGCAGCAAGGACAGGGGACACAATGAGCAGTTCTTC

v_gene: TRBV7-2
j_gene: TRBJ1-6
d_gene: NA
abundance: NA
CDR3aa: CASSLVGAAAGSPLHF
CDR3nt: TGTGCCAGCAGCTTAGTAGGTGCGGCCGCGGGTTCACCCCTCCACTTT

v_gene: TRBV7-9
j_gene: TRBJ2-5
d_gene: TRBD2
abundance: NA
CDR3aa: CASSLGVVAGGPSYETQYF
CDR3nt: TGTGCCAGCAGCTTAGGGGTAGTAGCGGGAGGGCCGTCATATGAGACCCAGTACTTC

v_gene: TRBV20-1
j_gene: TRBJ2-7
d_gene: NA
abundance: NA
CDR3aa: CSAPGTYEQYF
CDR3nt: TGCAGTGCTCCAGGGACCTACGAGCAGTACTTC

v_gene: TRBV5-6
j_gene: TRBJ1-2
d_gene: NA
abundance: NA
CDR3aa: CASSLRGPHGYTF
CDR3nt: TGTGCCAGCAGCTTGAGGGGCCCCCATGGCTACACCTTC

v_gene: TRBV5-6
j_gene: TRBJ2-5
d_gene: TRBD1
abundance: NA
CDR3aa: CASSVDRVQETQYF
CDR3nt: TGTGCCAGCAGCGTTGACAGGGTTCAAGAGACCCAGTACTTC

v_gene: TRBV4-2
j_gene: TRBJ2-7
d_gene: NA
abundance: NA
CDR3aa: CASSQDGLLLEQYF
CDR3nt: TGTGCCAGCAGCCAAGATGGTCTCTTACTCGAGCAGTACTTC